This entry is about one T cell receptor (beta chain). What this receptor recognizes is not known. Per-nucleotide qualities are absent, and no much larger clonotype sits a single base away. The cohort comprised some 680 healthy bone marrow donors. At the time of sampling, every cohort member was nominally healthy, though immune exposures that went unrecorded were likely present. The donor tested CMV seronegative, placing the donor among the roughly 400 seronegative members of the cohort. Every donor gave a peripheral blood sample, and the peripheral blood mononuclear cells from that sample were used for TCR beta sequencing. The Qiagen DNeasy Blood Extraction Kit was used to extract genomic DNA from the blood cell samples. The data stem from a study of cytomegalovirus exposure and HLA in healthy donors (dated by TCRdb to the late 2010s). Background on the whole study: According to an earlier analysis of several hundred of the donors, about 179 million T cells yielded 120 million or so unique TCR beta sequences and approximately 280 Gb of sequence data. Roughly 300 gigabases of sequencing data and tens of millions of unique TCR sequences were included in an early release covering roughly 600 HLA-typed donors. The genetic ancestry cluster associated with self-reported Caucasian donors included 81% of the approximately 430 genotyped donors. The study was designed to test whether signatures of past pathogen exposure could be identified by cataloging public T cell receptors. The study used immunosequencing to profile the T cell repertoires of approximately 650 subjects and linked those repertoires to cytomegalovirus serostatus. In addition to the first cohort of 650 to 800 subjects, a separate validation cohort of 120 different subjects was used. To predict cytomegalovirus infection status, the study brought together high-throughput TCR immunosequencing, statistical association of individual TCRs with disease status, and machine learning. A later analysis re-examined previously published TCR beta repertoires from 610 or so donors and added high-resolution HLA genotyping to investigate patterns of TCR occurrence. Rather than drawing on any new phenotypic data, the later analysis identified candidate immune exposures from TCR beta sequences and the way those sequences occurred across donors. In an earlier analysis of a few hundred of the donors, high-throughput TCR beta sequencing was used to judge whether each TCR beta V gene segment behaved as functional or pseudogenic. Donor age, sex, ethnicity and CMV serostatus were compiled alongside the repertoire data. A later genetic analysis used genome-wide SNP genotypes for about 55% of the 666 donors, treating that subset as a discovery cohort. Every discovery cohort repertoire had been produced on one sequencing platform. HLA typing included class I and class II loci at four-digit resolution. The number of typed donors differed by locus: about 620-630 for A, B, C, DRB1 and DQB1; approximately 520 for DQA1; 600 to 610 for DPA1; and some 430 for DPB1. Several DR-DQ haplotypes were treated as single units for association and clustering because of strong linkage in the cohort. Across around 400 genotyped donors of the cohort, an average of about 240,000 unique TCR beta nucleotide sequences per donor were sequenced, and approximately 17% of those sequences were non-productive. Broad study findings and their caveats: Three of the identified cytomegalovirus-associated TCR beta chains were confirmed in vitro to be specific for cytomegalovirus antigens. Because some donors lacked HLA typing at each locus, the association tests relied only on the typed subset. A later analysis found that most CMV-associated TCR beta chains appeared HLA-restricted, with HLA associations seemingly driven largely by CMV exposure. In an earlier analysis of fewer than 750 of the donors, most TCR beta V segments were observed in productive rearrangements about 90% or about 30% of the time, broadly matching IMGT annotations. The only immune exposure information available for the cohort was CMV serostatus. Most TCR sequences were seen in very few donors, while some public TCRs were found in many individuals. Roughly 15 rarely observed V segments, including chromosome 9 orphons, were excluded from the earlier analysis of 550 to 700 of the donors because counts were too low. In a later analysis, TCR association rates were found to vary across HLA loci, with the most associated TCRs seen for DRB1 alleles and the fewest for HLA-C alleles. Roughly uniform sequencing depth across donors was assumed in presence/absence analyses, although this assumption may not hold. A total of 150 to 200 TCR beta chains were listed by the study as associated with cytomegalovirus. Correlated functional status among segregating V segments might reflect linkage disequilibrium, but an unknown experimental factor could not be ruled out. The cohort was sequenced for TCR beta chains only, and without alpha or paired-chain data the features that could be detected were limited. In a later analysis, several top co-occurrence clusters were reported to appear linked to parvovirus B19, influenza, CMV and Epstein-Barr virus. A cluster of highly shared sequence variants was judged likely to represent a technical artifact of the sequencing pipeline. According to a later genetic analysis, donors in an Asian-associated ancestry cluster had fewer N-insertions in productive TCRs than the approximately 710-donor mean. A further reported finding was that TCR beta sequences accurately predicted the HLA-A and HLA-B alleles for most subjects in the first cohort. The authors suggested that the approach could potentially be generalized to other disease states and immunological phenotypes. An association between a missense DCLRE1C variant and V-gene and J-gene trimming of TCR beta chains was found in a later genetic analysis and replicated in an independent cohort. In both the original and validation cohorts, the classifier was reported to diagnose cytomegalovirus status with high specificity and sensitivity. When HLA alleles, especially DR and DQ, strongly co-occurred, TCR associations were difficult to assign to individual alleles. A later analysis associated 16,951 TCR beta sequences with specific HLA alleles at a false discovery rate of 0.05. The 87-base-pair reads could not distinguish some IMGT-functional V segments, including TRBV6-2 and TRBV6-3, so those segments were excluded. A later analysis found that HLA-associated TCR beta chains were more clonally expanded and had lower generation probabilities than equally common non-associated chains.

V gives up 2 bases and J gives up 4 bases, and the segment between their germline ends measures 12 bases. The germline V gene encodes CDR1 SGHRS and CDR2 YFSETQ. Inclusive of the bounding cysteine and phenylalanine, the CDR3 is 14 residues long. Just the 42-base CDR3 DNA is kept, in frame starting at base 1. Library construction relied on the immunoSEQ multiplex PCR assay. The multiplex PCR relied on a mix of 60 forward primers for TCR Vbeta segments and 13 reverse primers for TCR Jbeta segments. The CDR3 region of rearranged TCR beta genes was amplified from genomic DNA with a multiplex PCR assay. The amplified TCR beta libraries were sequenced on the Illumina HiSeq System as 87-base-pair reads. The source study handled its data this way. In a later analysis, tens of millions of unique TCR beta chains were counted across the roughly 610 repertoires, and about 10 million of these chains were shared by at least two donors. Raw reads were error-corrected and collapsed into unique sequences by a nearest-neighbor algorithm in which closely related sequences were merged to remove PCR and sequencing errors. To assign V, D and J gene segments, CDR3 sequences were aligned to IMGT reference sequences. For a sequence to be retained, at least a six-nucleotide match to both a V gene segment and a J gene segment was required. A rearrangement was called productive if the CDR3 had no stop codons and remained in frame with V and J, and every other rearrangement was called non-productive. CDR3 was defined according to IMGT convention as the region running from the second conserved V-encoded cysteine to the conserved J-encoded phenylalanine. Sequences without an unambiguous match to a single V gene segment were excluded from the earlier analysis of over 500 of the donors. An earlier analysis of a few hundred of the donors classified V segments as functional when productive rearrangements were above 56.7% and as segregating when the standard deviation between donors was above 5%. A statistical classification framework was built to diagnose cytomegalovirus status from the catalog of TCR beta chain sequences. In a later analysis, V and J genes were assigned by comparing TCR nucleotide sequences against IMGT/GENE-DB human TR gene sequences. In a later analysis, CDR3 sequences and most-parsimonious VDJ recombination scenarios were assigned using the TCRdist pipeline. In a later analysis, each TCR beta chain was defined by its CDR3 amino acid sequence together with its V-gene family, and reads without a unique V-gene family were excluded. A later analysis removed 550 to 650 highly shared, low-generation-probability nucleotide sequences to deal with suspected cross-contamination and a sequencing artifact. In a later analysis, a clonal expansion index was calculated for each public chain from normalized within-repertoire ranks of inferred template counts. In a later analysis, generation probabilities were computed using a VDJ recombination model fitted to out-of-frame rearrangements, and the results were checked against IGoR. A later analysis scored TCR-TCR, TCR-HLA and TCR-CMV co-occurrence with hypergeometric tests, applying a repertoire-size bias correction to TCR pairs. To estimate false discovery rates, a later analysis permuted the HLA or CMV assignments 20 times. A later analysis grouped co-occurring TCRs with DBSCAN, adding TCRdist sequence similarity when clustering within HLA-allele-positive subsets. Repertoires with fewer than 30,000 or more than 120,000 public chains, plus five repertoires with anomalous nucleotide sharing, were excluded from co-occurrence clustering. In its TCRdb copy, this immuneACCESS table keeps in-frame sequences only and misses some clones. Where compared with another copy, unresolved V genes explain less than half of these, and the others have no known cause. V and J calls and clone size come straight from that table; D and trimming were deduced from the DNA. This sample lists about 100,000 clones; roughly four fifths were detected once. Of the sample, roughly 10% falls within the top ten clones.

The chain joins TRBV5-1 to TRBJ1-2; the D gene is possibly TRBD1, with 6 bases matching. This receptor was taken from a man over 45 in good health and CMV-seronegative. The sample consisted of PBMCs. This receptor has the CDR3 CASSFGGAGYGYTF. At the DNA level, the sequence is TGCGCCAGCAGCTTTGGGGGCGCCGGCTATGGCTACACCTTC.